This TCR beta chain was identified in a study of blood T cell repertoires in COVID-19. Study information: Both acute and convalescent COVID-19 samples were obtained from the United States, Italy and Spain. Sample material is recorded as cDNA or gDNA derived from T cells, B-cell-depleted T cells, or PBMCs.

This clone was counted a single time. In the original workflow: From reference gene primer amplification, estimates of nucleated cell counts were derived. TCRdb keeps only in-frame clones here, not all; method: immunoSEQ multiplex PCR. The V and J calls and clone size come from that table; D and trimming were worked out from the DNA. The sample yields 25,000 to 30,000 clones, roughly 87% seen once. The sample was peripheral blood. This TCR was recovered from a human donor with acute or convalescent COVID-19. The donor label of this sample is uncertain.

CDR3 nucleotide sequence: TGCGCCAGCAGCATGGGGCCGCTGGAGACCCAGTACTTC. It yields the protein CASSMGPLETQYF. The chain joins TRBV5-1 to TRBJ2-5; TRBD1 is a possible D gene (5 bases). In germline, CDR1 is SGHRS, CDR2 YFSETQ. V was pared by 4 bases and J by 5 bases, with 12 bases between. CDR3 length: 13 residues.